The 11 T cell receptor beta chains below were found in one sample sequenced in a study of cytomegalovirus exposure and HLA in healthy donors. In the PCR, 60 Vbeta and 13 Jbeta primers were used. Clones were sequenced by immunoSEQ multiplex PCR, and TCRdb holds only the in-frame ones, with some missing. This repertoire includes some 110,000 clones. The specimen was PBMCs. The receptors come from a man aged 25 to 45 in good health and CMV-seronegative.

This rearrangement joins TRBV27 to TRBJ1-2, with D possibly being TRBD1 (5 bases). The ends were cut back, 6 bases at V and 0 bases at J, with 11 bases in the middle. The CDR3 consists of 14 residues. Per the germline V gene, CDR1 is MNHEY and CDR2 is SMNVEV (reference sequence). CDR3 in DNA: TGTGCCAGCAGACAGACAGAGTCTAACTATGGCTACACCTTC. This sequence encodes CASRQTESNYGYTF.

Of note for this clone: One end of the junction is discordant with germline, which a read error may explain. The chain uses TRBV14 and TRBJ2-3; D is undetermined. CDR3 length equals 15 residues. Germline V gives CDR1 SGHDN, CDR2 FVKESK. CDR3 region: CASSQGRFSTDTQYF. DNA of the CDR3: TGTGCCAGCAGTCAAGGGCGGTTTAGCACAGATACGCAGTATTTT.

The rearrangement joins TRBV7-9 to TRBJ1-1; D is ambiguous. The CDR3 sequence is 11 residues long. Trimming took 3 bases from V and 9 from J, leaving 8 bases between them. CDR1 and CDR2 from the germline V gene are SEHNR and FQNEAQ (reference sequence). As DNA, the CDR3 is TGTGCCAGCAGCTTCGGTCTGCAAGCTTTCTTT. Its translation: CASSFGLQAFF.

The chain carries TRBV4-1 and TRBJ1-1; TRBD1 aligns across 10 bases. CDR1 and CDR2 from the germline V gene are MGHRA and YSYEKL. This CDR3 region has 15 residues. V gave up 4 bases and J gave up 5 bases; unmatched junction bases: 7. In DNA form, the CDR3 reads TGCGCCAGCAGCCTCCGACAGGGGGCGAAAACTGAAGCTTTCTTT. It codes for CASSLRQGAKTEAFF.

CDR3 in DNA: TGCGCCAGCAGCTTGGAAGTAGCGGGGGGTTCCAATGAGCAGTTCTTC. This translates into CASSLEVAGGSNEQFF. The V call is TRBV5-1, the J call TRBJ2-1; 10 positions agree with TRBD2. The CDR3 is 16 residues long. Germline-derived CDR1 and CDR2 are SGHRS and YFSETQ. Losses at the gene ends were 0 bases for V and 6 bases for J; bases not matched to a gene: 6. The full variable domain, rest sourced from reference TRBV5-1 and TRBJ2-1, is KAGVTQTPRYLIKTRGQQVTLSCSPISGHRSVSWYQQTPGQGLQFLFEYFSETQRNKGNFPGRFSGRQFSNSRSEMNVSTLELGDSALYLCASSLEVAGGSNEQFFGPGTRLTVL.

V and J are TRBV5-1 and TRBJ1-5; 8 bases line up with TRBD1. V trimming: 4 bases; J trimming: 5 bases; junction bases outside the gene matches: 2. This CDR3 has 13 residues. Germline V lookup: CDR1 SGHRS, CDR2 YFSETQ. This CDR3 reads CASSMDRDQPQHF. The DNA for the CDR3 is TGCGCCAGCAGCATGGACAGGGATCAGCCCCAGCATTTT.

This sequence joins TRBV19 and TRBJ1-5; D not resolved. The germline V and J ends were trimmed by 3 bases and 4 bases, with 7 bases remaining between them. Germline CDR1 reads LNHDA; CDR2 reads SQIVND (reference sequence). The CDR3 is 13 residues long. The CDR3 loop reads CASSISGNQPQHF. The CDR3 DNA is TGTGCCAGTAGTATCAGCGGGAATCAGCCCCAGCATTTT.

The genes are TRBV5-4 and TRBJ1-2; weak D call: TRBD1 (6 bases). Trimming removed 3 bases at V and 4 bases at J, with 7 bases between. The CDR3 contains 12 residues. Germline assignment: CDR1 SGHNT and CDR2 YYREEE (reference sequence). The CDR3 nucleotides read TGTGCCAGCAGCTCACAGGGCTATGGCTACACCTTC. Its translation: CASSSQGYGYTF.

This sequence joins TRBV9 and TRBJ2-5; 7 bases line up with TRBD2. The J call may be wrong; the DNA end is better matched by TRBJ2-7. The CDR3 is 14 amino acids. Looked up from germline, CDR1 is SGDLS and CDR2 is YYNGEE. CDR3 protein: CASSVGRGSYEQYF. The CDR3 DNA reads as TGTGCCAGCAGCGTAGGGCGGGGGTCCTACGAGCAGTACTTC.

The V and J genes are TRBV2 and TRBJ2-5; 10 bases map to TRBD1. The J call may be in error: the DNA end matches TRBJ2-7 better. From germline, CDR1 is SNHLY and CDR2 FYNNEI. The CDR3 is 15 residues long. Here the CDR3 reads CASFLPGQGSNEQYF. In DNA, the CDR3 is TGTGCCAGCTTTCTGCCGGGACAGGGGTCGAACGAGCAGTACTTC.

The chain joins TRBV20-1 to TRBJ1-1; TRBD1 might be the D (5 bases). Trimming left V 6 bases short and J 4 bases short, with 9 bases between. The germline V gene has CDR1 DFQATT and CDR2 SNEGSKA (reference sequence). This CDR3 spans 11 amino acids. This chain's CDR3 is CSARELTEAFF. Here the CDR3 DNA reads TGCAGTGCCAGGGAACTCACTGAAGCTTTCTTT.